What follows are 15 T cell receptor beta chains derived from one specimen sequenced in a study of T cell responses to AZD1222 COVID-19 vaccine (dated by TCRdb to about 2021). Libraries were made using the immunoSEQ multiplex PCR assay. TCRdb retrieved this table from immuneACCESS and kept in-frame rearrangements only. Not all clones are present; in checked studies, unresolved V genes account for under half, and no reason is known for the remainder. This sample has around 120,000 clones in its table, and 80% to 95% of those were observed once. The top ten clonotypes cover more than 0.95% of the sample. In light of the paper, this sample's time point label describes: about 28 days (+/-7) after the second vaccine dose. The sample here was peripheral blood, taken 28 days after the second AZD1222 dose. These receptors were collected from an adult who received the AZD1222 COVID-19 vaccine.

CDR3 sequence: CASSSLASTGELFF. CDR3 DNA sequence: TGCGCCAGCTCTTCCCTAGCGTCGACCGGGGAGCTGTTTTTT. The chain joins TRBV4-3 to TRBJ2-2, with D perhaps matching TRBD2 (6 bases). Germline V gene data show CDR1 as LGHNA and CDR2 as YSLEER. The CDR3 consists of 14 residues. Trimming pared 8 bases from V and 5 bases from J, leaving 15 bases between.

The CDR3 here is CSVAKGALAFF. CDR3 DNA sequence: TGCAGCGTAGCCAAGGGGGCTCTGGCTTTCTTT. The chain couples TRBV29-1 to TRBJ1-1, with 7 bases that match TRBD1. V gave up 6 bases and J gave up 11 bases; unmatched junction bases: 9. CDR3 size: 11 residues. The germline V gene encodes CDR1 SQVTM and CDR2 ANQGSEA. Variable domain in full (rest from reference TRBV29-1 and TRBJ1-1): SAVISQKPSRDICQRGTSLTIQCQVDSQVTMMFWYRQQPGQSLTLIATANQGSEATYESGFVIDKFPISRPNLTFSTLTVSNMSPEDSSIYLCSVAKGALAFFGQGTRLTVV.

This chain links TRBV19 with TRBJ2-7; TRBD1 agrees at 10 bases. The CDR3 extends over 15 amino acids. Germline trimming cut 6 bases from V and 1 base from J; bases unmatched to any gene: 6. CDR1 is LNHDA and CDR2 is SQIVND in the germline V gene (reference sequence). The CDR3 DNA sequence: TGTGCCAGTAGCGACAGGGGGCAAGCATCCTACGAGCAGTACTTC. Encoded protein: CASSDRGQASYEQYF. Together with reference TRBV19 and TRBJ2-7, the CDR3 gives the full variable domain: DGGITQSPKYLFRKEGQNVTLSCEQNLNHDAMYWYRQDPGQGLRLIYYSQIVNDFQKGDIAEGYSVSREKKESFPLTVTSAQKNPTAFYLCASSDRGQASYEQYFGPGTRLTVT.

This clone was detected only once. This sequence joins TRBV30 and TRBJ1-2; 9 nucleotides line up with TRBD1. Germline trimming cut 7 bases from V and 8 bases from J; bases unmatched to any gene: 11. Germline V CDR1 and CDR2: GTSNPN, SVGIG (reference sequence). The CDR3 consists of 13 residues. CDR3 DNA: TGTGCCTATAACCTACAGGGGGCGTGGGGCTACACCTTC. Protein: CAYNLQGAWGYTF.

The chain is built from TRBV6-2 or TRBV6-3 and TRBJ1-5; 7 nucleotides align to TRBD1. This CDR3 has 15 residues. The germline CDR1 and CDR2 sequences are MNHEY and SVGEGT. The V and J ends lost 6 bases and 2 bases, in that order; junction bases with no gene match: 7. The CDR3 region is CASSQGGGGNQPQHF. In DNA form, the CDR3 reads TGTGCCAGCAGCCAAGGGGGCGGGGGCAATCAGCCCCAGCATTTT.

This clone was seen once. This chain joins TRBV6-2 or TRBV6-3 and TRBJ2-2; no clear D. V lost 5 bases, J lost 5 bases, and 9 bases lay in between. CDR3 length equals 13 residues. Germline V gives CDR1 MNHEY, CDR2 SVGEGT. CDR3 nucleotide sequence: TGTGCCAGCAGTACCCGAGGTACCGGGGAGCTGTTTTTT. This encodes CASSTRGTGELFF.

The chain joins TRBV6-5 to TRBJ1-1; TRBD1 matches at 9 bases. Germline V gene data show CDR1 as MNHEY and CDR2 as SVGAGI. The CDR3 covers 12 residues. Trimming took 11 bases from V and 4 from J; bases not matched to a gene: 5. The CDR3 nucleotides read TGTGCCGCACAGGGGGCGCGCACTGAAGCTTTCTTT. It yields the protein CAAQGARTEAFF.

The DNA for the CDR3 is TGCGCCAGCAGCCAACAGGGGGCGGATGAGACCCAGTACTTC. It translates to CASSQQGADETQYF. The chain combines TRBV4-3 with TRBJ2-5; TRBD1 matches 8 bases. With 2 bases clipped from V and 5 bases from J, the junction kept 4 bases outside the gene matches. CDR3 length: 14 residues. In germline, CDR1 is LGHNA, CDR2 YSLEER.

V and J are TRBV6-6 and TRBJ2-7, with no clear D. V gave up 8 bases and J gave up 0 bases, with 14 bases separating them. Germline V gene lookup returns CDR1 MNHNY and CDR2 SVGAGI (reference sequence). The CDR3 extends over 14 amino acids. CDR3: CASSVSDGSYEQYF. CDR3 in DNA: TGTGCCAGCTCCGTATCGGACGGCTCCTACGAGCAGTACTTC.

V and J are TRBV12-3 or TRBV12-4 and TRBJ2-1; no clear D. The CDR3 length is 13 residues. V was cut by 8 bases and J by 3 bases, with 11 bases left in between. CDR3 region: CASRSDIYNEQFF. In DNA, the CDR3 is TGTGCCAGCCGCTCCGACATCTACAATGAGCAGTTCTTC.

V gene TRBV18 combines with J gene TRBJ2-1; unclear D gene. CDR3 size: 16 residues. Germline CDR1 and CDR2: KGHSH and LQKENI. V lost 3 bases to trimming and J lost 2 bases, with 14 bases between them. DNA of the CDR3: TGTGCCAGCTCACCGTTTGTAGGGCAGACCTACAATGAGCAGTTCTTC. Residues: CASSPFVGQTYNEQFF.

The chain is built from TRBV6-9 and TRBJ2-1; 8 bases line up with TRBD2. This CDR3 spans 18 amino acids. With 5 bases clipped from V and 3 bases from J, the junction kept 15 bases outside the gene matches. In germline, CDR1 is MNHGY, CDR2 SVAAGI. Here the CDR3 reads CASSPLPGASGSYNEQFF. CDR3 DNA: TGTGCCAGCAGTCCCCTCCCAGGCGCCAGCGGGAGCTACAATGAGCAGTTCTTC.

The chain is built from TRBV3-1 (or the pseudogene TRBV3-2) and TRBJ2-2, with TRBD2 matching 7 bases. V lost 1 base and J lost 0; bases outside the gene matches: 5. CDR3 length equals 17 residues. Germline V CDR1 and CDR2: LGHDT, YNNKEL (reference sequence). In DNA form, the CDR3 reads TGTGCCAGCAGCCAAGGGTTGGCGGGGGCGAACACCGGGGAGCTGTTTTTT. Protein: CASSQGLAGANTGELFF.

The chain employs TRBV6-5 and TRBJ2-2; TRBD2 aligns across 8 bases. V gave up 2 bases and J gave up 5 bases; unmatched junction bases: 7. The CDR3 covers 16 residues. CDR1 and CDR2 from the germline V gene are MNHEY and SVGAGI. CDR3 sequence reads: CASSYGAGGITGELFF. The CDR3 DNA sequence: TGTGCCAGCAGTTACGGCGCGGGAGGCATTACCGGGGAGCTGTTTTTT.

This chain links TRBV19 with TRBJ1-5, with a possible D match to TRBD1 (5 bases). The ends were cut back, 2 bases at V and 1 base at J, with 12 bases in the middle. The CDR3 runs 16 residues. Per the germline V gene, CDR1 is LNHDA and CDR2 is SQIVND (reference sequence). The CDR3 coding sequence is TGTGCCAGTAGTATAATTGCGAGGGGAAGCAATCAGCCCCAGCATTTT. It yields the protein CASSIIARGSNQPQHF.